This TCR beta chain was sequenced in a study of cytomegalovirus exposure and HLA in healthy donors (dated by TCRdb to about 2017). Context from the whole study: According to an earlier analysis of around 600 of the donors, about 179 million T cells yielded 117 million unique TCR beta sequences and about 300 Gb of sequence data. About 300 gigabases of sequencing data and around 87 million unique TCR sequences were included in an early release covering around 600 HLA-typed donors. Of the 350 to 450 genotyped donors, roughly 85% fell in the genetic ancestry cluster associated with self-reported Caucasian donors. The study was designed to test whether signatures of past pathogen exposure could be identified by cataloging public T cell receptors. The study used immunosequencing to profile the T cell repertoires of about 670 subjects and linked those repertoires to cytomegalovirus serostatus. Along with the approximately 620-subject first cohort, a separate validation cohort of about 110 different subjects was used. To predict cytomegalovirus infection status, the study combined high-throughput TCR immunosequencing, statistical association of individual TCRs with disease status, and machine learning. A later analysis re-analyzed previously published TCR beta repertoires from 550 to 700 donors and added high-resolution HLA genotyping to study TCR occurrence patterns. In the later analysis, no new phenotypic data were used to find candidate immune exposures; instead, reliance was placed on TCR beta sequences and their occurrence across donors. An earlier analysis of around 580 of the donors used high-throughput TCR beta sequencing to judge whether each TCR beta V gene segment behaved as functional or pseudogenic. Donor age, sex, ethnicity and CMV serostatus were compiled alongside the repertoire data. Genome-wide SNP genotypes for about 60% of the roughly 670 donors were used in a later genetic analysis, which treated that subset as a discovery cohort. Every repertoire in the discovery cohort had been generated on one and the same sequencing platform. HLA typing included class I and class II loci at four-digit resolution. The number of typed donors differed by locus: roughly 620-630 for A, B, C, DRB1 and DQB1; approximately 540 for DQA1; 600 to 610 for DPA1; and about 450 for DPB1. A handful of DR-DQ haplotypes were handled as single units for association and clustering because linkage in the cohort was strong. Among several hundred genotyped donors of the cohort, an average of around 250,000 unique TCR beta nucleotide sequences was sequenced per donor, of which approximately 18% were non-productive.

The cohort comprised 550 to 700 healthy bone marrow donors. At the time of sampling, all cohort members were nominally healthy, though unrecorded immune exposures were likely present. The donor was CMV seronegative and belonged to the group of roughly 330 seronegative cohort members. A peripheral blood sample was provided by each donor, and peripheral blood mononuclear cells were used for TCR beta sequencing. The Qiagen DNeasy Blood Extraction Kit was used to extract genomic DNA from the blood cell samples. This clone turned up a few times. Its antigen is still unknown. No much larger clone exists at a distance of one base, and base qualities are not known. V is pared back by 4 bases and J by 2 bases, with 12 bases lying between the germline termini. CDR1 and CDR2 are drawn from the germline V gene: MNHEY, SVGAGI. Taken from cysteine to phenylalanine, the CDR3 has 15 residues. Just the 45-base CDR3 DNA is kept, in frame starting at base 1.

The investigation overall reported the following: Broadly in line with IMGT annotations, most TCR beta V segments showed up in productive rearrangements about 87% or about 30% of the time in an earlier analysis of 450 to 750 of the donors. In a later analysis, several top co-occurrence clusters were reported to appear linked to parvovirus B19, influenza, CMV and Epstein-Barr virus. Sequencing depth was assumed to be roughly uniform across donors in the presence/absence analyses, though that assumption may not hold. Compared with the 666-donor mean, donors in an Asian-associated ancestry cluster had fewer N-insertions in productive TCRs, according to a later genetic analysis. Linkage disequilibrium might explain the correlated functional status among segregating V segments, but an unknown experimental factor could not be ruled out. In vitro tests confirmed that a few of the cytomegalovirus-associated TCR beta chains recognize cytomegalovirus antigens. The only immune exposure information available for the cohort was CMV serostatus. HLA typing was unavailable for some donors at each locus, so association tests used only the typed subset. A later analysis found that most CMV-associated TCR beta chains appeared HLA-restricted, with HLA associations seemingly driven largely by CMV exposure. In the study, approximately 160 TCR beta chains were listed as associated with cytomegalovirus. Specific HLA alleles were associated with 16,951 TCR beta sequences at a false discovery rate of 0.05 in a later analysis. The cohort was sequenced for TCR beta chains only, and without alpha or paired-chain data the features that could be detected were limited. The classifier was reported to diagnose cytomegalovirus status with high specificity and sensitivity in both the original and validation cohorts. A group of highly shared sequence variants was considered likely to be a technical artifact of the sequencing pipeline. Most TCR sequences were seen in very few donors, while some public TCRs were found in many individuals. It was suggested by the authors that the approach could potentially be generalized to other disease states and immunological phenotypes. Compared with equally common non-associated chains, HLA-associated TCR beta chains in a later analysis were more clonally expanded and had lower generation probabilities. Because counts were too low, fewer than 20 rarely observed V segments, including chromosome 9 orphons, were excluded from the earlier analysis of some 540 of the donors. A further reported finding was that TCR beta sequences accurately predicted the HLA-A and HLA-B alleles for most subjects in the first cohort. In a later analysis, TCR association rates were found to vary across HLA loci, with the most associated TCRs seen for DRB1 alleles and the fewest for HLA-C alleles. Strong co-occurrence of HLA alleles, especially DR and DQ, made assigning TCR associations to individual alleles difficult. V-gene and J-gene trimming of TCR beta chains was associated with a missense DCLRE1C variant in a later genetic analysis, and the association was replicated in an independent cohort. Some IMGT-functional V segments, including TRBV6-2 and TRBV6-3, could not be told apart with the 87-base-pair reads, so those segments were excluded.

The library was obtained by the immunoSEQ multiplex PCR assay. For the multiplex PCR, a mixture combining 60 forward primers for TCR Vbeta segments and 13 reverse primers for TCR Jbeta segments was used. The CDR3 region of rearranged TCR beta genes was amplified from genomic DNA with a multiplex PCR assay. The Illumina HiSeq System was used to sequence the amplified TCR beta libraries as 87-base-pair reads. The original methods were these. A later analysis counted approximately 84 million unique TCR beta chains across the 666 repertoires, and 9 million to 14 million of these chains were shared by at least two donors. Raw reads were error-corrected and collapsed into unique sequences by a nearest-neighbor algorithm in which closely related sequences were merged to remove PCR and sequencing errors. CDR3 sequences were aligned to IMGT reference sequences to assign V, D and J gene segments. Each retained sequence needed at least a six-nucleotide match to both a V gene segment and a J gene segment. Rearrangements were classified as productive when the CDR3 lacked stop codons and remained in frame with V and J, and all other rearrangements were classified as non-productive. CDR3 was defined according to IMGT convention as the region running from the second conserved V-encoded cysteine to the conserved J-encoded phenylalanine. Sequences without an unambiguous match to a single V gene segment were excluded from the earlier analysis of 450 to 750 of the donors. In an earlier analysis of around 590 of the donors, a V segment was called functional when productive rearrangements were above 56.7%, and segregating when the standard deviation between donors exceeded 5%. A statistical classification framework was built to diagnose cytomegalovirus status from the catalog of TCR beta chain sequences. V and J gene assignment, in a later analysis, came from comparing TCR nucleotide sequences with IMGT/GENE-DB human TR gene sequences. In a later analysis, CDR3 sequences and most-parsimonious VDJ recombination scenarios were assigned using the TCRdist pipeline. In a later analysis, each TCR beta chain was defined by its CDR3 amino acid sequence together with its V-gene family, and reads lacking a unique V-gene family were excluded. A later analysis removed 592 highly shared, low-generation-probability nucleotide sequences to deal with suspected cross-contamination and a sequencing artifact. In a later analysis, a clonal expansion index was calculated for each public chain from normalized within-repertoire ranks of inferred template counts. In a later analysis, generation probabilities were computed with a VDJ recombination model fitted to out-of-frame rearrangements, and the resulting probabilities were checked against IGoR. Hypergeometric tests were used in a later analysis to score TCR-TCR, TCR-HLA and TCR-CMV co-occurrence, with a repertoire-size bias correction applied to the TCR pairs. In a later analysis, false discovery rates were estimated by permuting HLA or CMV assignments 20 times. A later analysis grouped co-occurring TCRs with DBSCAN, adding TCRdist sequence similarity when clustering within HLA-allele-positive subsets. Repertoires with fewer than 30,000 or more than 120,000 public chains were left out of co-occurrence clustering, as were about 5 repertoires with anomalous nucleotide sharing. Not all clones reach the TCRdb copy of this immuneACCESS table, which keeps in-frame sequences only. Checked studies attribute under half of the gap to unresolved V genes and leave the rest unexplained. V, J and clone size derive from that table, while D and trimming were established from the DNA sequence. Recorded for this sample are hundreds of thousands of clones; approximately 82% of them occurred a single time. In total, the top ten clones hold 0.63% of the sample.

This sequence uses TRBV6-5 and TRBJ2-1; a tentative D match to TRBD2 spans 6 bases. Sample: PBMCs. This receptor was identified in a man between 18 and 29 years old in good health and CMV-seronegative. The DNA reads TGTGCCAGCAGTTGGCAGGGACTCCCCTACAATGAGCAGTTCTTC. This is translated as CASSWQGLPYNEQFF.